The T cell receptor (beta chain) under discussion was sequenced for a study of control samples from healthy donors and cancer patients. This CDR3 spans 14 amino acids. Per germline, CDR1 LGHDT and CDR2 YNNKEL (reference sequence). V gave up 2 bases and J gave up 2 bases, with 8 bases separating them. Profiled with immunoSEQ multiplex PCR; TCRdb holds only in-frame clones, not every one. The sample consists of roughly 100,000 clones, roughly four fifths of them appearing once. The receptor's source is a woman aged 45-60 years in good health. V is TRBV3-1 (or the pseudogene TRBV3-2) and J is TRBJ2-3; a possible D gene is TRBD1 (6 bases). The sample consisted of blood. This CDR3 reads CASSQRGYTDTQYF. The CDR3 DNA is TGTGCCAGCAGCCAAAGGGGGTACACAGATACGCAGTATTTT.